This section outlines one TCR beta chain sequence together with its context. Clones were read by immunoSEQ multiplex PCR, and TCRdb kept only the in-frame ones, dropping some. The sample has some 490,000 clones, around nine tenths seen once. These data come from a study of blood T cell repertoires in COVID-19. The germline CDR1 and CDR2 sequences are LNHDA and SQIVND (reference sequence). V shed 1 base and J 2 bases; nucleotides not matched to a gene: 11. The CDR3 is 19 amino acids. Donors were grouped by their self-reported clinical history. Sequencing input: PBMCs or T cells enriched from blood (not recorded which). This chain connects TRBV19 to TRBJ1-3, with 10 bases that match TRBD1. The clonotype comes from a woman aged 55-69 years who had recovered from COVID-19. This chain's CDR3 is CASSIVGTGAPYPGNTIYF. The CDR3 DNA reads TGTGCCAGTAGTATAGTGGGGACAGGGGCTCCATATCCTGGAAACACCATATATTTT.